Shown below are 24 T cell receptor beta chains from a single sample sequenced in a study of blood T cell repertoires in COVID-19. Here immunoSEQ multiplex PCR was the method, and the copy in TCRdb shows in-frame clones only, minus some. The sample lists over 70,000 clones, approximately 88% seen once, with 6% to 7.5% in the top ten. Material: peripheral blood. All receptors derive from a woman older than 75 with acute or convalescent COVID-19.

This rearrangement joins TRBV10-2 to TRBJ2-7; 7 bases agree with TRBD2. The CDR3 runs 14 residues. J lost 6 bases, V lost 3 bases, and 8 bases had no gene match. CDR1 is WSHSY, CDR2 SAAADI, per germline. The CDR3 loop is CASSEAAGDLEQYF. DNA of the CDR3: TGCGCCAGCAGTGAAGCCGCGGGGGATCTCGAGCAGTACTTC.

J is TRBJ2-3 and V is TRBV19, with TRBD2 identical over 12 bases. Germline loops: CDR1 LNHDA, CDR2 SQIVND (reference sequence). After removal of 5 bases from V and 2 bases from J, the junction contained 5 bases not matched to a gene. The CDR3 extends over 16 amino acids. The CDR3 protein is CASSLRTSGDTDTQYF. The CDR3 nucleotides are TGTGCCAGTAGTTTACGGACTAGCGGGGACACAGATACGCAGTATTTT. The variable domain in full, completed from reference TRBV19 and TRBJ2-3, reads DGGITQSPKYLFRKEGQNVTLSCEQNLNHDAMYWYRQDPGQGLRLIYYSQIVNDFQKGDIAEGYSVSREKKESFPLTVTSAQKNPTAFYLCASSLRTSGDTDTQYFGPGTRLTVL.

V usage is TRBV19 and J usage is TRBJ1-5; D remains ambiguous. The CDR3 runs to 13 residues. Germline V CDR1 and CDR2: LNHDA, SQIVND (reference sequence). Trimming took off 1 base at V and 7 bases at J, with 8 bases between the two ends. In nucleotides, the CDR3 is TGTGCCAGTAGTATAGGGCGGGCACAGCCCCAGCATTTT. This codes for CASSIGRAQPQHF. Full variable domain (outside the CDR3, taken from reference TRBV19 and TRBJ1-5): DGGITQSPKYLFRKEGQNVTLSCEQNLNHDAMYWYRQDPGQGLRLIYYSQIVNDFQKGDIAEGYSVSREKKESFPLTVTSAQKNPTAFYLCASSIGRAQPQHFGDGTRLSIL.

The chain has TRBV14 and TRBJ1-1; D is perhaps TRBD1 (6 bases). Deletions cut 5 bases from V and 6 bases from J, with 13 bases between. The germline V gene has CDR1 SGHDN and CDR2 FVKESK. This CDR3 is 13 amino acids long. The CDR3 here is CASSSQGWAEAFF. For the CDR3, the DNA is TGTGCCAGCAGCTCTCAGGGGTGGGCTGAAGCTTTCTTT. Full variable domain (rest looked up from reference TRBV14 and TRBJ1-1): EAGVTQFPSHSVIEKGQTVTLRCDPISGHDNLYWYRRVMGKEIKFLLHFVKESKQDESGMPNNRFLAERTGGTYSTLKVQPAELEDSGVYFCASSSQGWAEAFFGQGTRLTVV.

The chain recombines TRBV19 with TRBJ1-1; tentative D call: TRBD1 (6 bases). Germline CDR1 is LNHDA and CDR2 is SQIVND (reference sequence). V lost 3 bases to trimming and J lost 4 bases, with 12 bases between them. This CDR3 has 14 residues. This chain's CDR3 is CASSMAGVPTEAFF. The CDR3 DNA reads as TGTGCCAGTAGTATGGCAGGGGTCCCCACTGAAGCTTTCTTT. The whole variable domain, remainder taken from reference TRBV19 and TRBJ1-1, is DGGITQSPKYLFRKEGQNVTLSCEQNLNHDAMYWYRQDPGQGLRLIYYSQIVNDFQKGDIAEGYSVSREKKESFPLTVTSAQKNPTAFYLCASSMAGVPTEAFFGQGTRLTVV.

This chain links TRBV19 with TRBJ1-2; 9 nucleotides agree with TRBD1. V shed 6 bases, J shed 8 bases, and the junction held 7 bases outside the gene matches. Germline values: CDR1 LNHDA, CDR2 SQIVND (reference sequence). The CDR3 extends over 13 amino acids. Here the CDR3 DNA reads TGTGCCAGTAGGTCCACAGGGGGCCAAGGCTACACCTTC. Amino acids: CASRSTGGQGYTF.

This sequence joins TRBV30 and TRBJ1-6, with 9 nucleotides matching TRBD1. This CDR3 spans 14 amino acids. Germline V CDR1 and CDR2: GTSNPN, SVGIG (reference sequence). V shed 3 bases, J shed 7 bases, and the junction held 4 bases outside the gene matches. The CDR3 DNA reads TGTGCCTGGAGCTTAGGACAGGGGAATTCACCCCTCCACTTT. Amino acid sequence: CAWSLGQGNSPLHF.

A word on this clone: Other DNA sequences in the sample encode the same CDR3. The chain carries TRBV5-4 and TRBJ1-2; D is ambiguous. This CDR3 contains 12 residues. The germline CDR1 and CDR2 sequences are SGHNT and YYREEE (reference sequence). Trimming left V 0 bases short and J 4 bases short, with 4 bases between. CDR3 sequence reads: CASSLASYGYTF. CDR3 DNA: TGTGCCAGCAGCTTGGCCTCCTATGGCTACACCTTC.

The chain joins TRBV7-2 to TRBJ2-5, with D tentatively TRBD2 (6 bases). The germline V gene has CDR1 SGHTA and CDR2 FQGNSA. Between the trimmed V and J ends, which lost 5 bases and 4 bases, there was a span of 11 bases. The CDR3 loop spans 13 amino acids. The CDR3 DNA sequence: TGTGCCAGCAGCGCGGGACGGGTAGAGACCCAGTACTTC. It translates to CASSAGRVETQYF.

V gene TRBV4-1 combines with J gene TRBJ2-7, with D maybe TRBD1 (5 bases). This CDR3 comprises 15 residues. Per the germline V gene, CDR1 is MGHRA and CDR2 is YSYEKL. V was trimmed by 0 bases and J by 1 base, leaving 10 bases between them. Here the CDR3 reads CASSQEFQGSYEQYF. Here the CDR3 DNA reads TGCGCCAGCAGCCAAGAATTTCAGGGATCCTACGAGCAGTACTTC.

The chain links TRBV7-2 to TRBJ2-7; 7 bases agree with TRBD2. Germline V gene data show CDR1 as SGHTA and CDR2 as FQGNSA. J gave up 2 bases and V 2 bases, and 9 bases lay outside the gene matches. CDR3 length equals 16 residues. The CDR3: CASSLLLLASTYEQYF. CDR3 coding DNA: TGTGCCAGCAGCTTATTGTTACTAGCGTCTACCTACGAGCAGTACTTC. The whole variable domain, filled in from reference TRBV7-2 and TRBJ2-7, reads GAGVSQSPSNKVTEKGKDVELRCDPISGHTALYWYRQSLGQGLEFLIYFQGNSAPDKSGLPSDRFSAERTGGSVSTLTIQRTQQEDSAVYLCASSLLLLASTYEQYFGPGTRLTVT.

The rearrangement uses TRBV30 and TRBJ1-2; D is undetermined. V was trimmed by 3 bases and J by 7 bases, leaving 12 bases between them. Per germline, CDR1 GTSNPN and CDR2 SVGIG (reference sequence). This CDR3 has 12 residues. The CDR3 region has the DNA TGTGCCTGGAGAAGAGACACATTTGGCTACACCTTC. Amino acids: CAWRRDTFGYTF.

V usage is TRBV9 and J usage is TRBJ2-2, with D unclear. V lost 0 bases and J lost 7, with 10 bases in between. Germline loops: CDR1 SGDLS, CDR2 YYNGEE. CDR3 size: 14 residues. CDR3: CASSVGSRNGELFF. DNA for the CDR3: TGTGCCAGCAGCGTAGGGTCGAGAAACGGGGAGCTGTTTTTT.

This clone showed up just a few times. V gene TRBV19 combines with J gene TRBJ1-1, with D possibly TRBD1 on 6 matching bases. Germline CDR1 reads LNHDA; CDR2 reads SQIVND (reference sequence). Trimming removed 8 bases at V and 0 bases at J, with 19 bases between. This CDR3 spans 16 amino acids. The DNA for the CDR3 is TGTGCCAGTGCCCCAATGGGGGCGGTTGTGAACACTGAAGCTTTCTTT. Its protein is CASAPMGAVVNTEAFF.

This chain joins TRBV7-6 and TRBJ2-1, with 12 bases fitting TRBD2. The CDR3 covers 18 residues. Losses at the gene ends were 3 bases for V and 5 bases for J; bases not matched to a gene: 11. Germline-derived CDR1 and CDR2 are SGHVS and FNYEAQ. The CDR3 DNA reads TGTGCCAGCAGCTTTTCCCCTCCGGGACTAGCGGGTAACAATGAGCAGTTCTTC. Protein sequence: CASSFSPPGLAGNNEQFF.

This rearrangement joins TRBV11-2 to TRBJ2-4; 7 bases agree with TRBD1. The CDR3 totals 17 residues. V gave up 1 base and J gave up 3 bases; unmatched junction bases: 9. In germline, CDR1 is SGHAT, CDR2 FQNNGV. The CDR3: CASSLATGYGGKNIQYF. The CDR3 DNA reads TGTGCCAGCAGCTTAGCGACAGGGTACGGAGGCAAAAACATTCAGTACTTC.

This chain joins TRBV5-6 and TRBJ1-2; TRBD1 matches 11 bases. The J segment lost 4 bases and the V segment lost 0 bases, leaving 5 bases of the junction unmatched. Germline-derived CDR1 and CDR2 are SGHDT and YYEEEE. CDR3 size: 16 residues. CDR3 nucleotide sequence: TGTGCCAGCAGCTTGGGAAGGACAGGGGGCGGCTATGGCTACACCTTC. Its translation: CASSLGRTGGGYGYTF.

V and J are TRBV9 and TRBJ2-3, with TRBD2 matching over 8 bases. Germline CDR1 is SGDLS and CDR2 is YYNGEE. The CDR3 covers 14 residues. V was clipped by 3 bases and J by 6 bases; unmatched bases: 6. This CDR3 is CASSGTGGLDTQYF. CDR3 nucleotides: TGTGCCAGCAGCGGAACGGGAGGGTTGGATACGCAGTATTTT.

V usage is TRBV7-9 and J usage is TRBJ1-2; 7 nucleotides agree with TRBD1. This CDR3 comprises 15 residues. The germline V gene has CDR1 SEHNR and CDR2 FQNEAQ (reference sequence). V shed 2 bases, J shed 6 bases, and the junction held 9 bases outside the gene matches. The CDR3 reads CASSLMTGTANGYTF. DNA of the CDR3: TGTGCCAGCAGCTTAATGACGGGGACAGCAAATGGCTACACCTTC.

V gene TRBV19 combines with J gene TRBJ1-1; tentative D call: TRBD1 (6 bases). The CDR3 length is 14 residues. The V gene lost 5 bases and the J gene lost 5 bases, with 15 bases spanning the gap. Germline V gene data show CDR1 as LNHDA and CDR2 as SQIVND (reference sequence). For the CDR3, the DNA is TGTGCCAGTAGTTCGGCCGGGGGGCGGACTGAAGCTTTCTTT. This sequence encodes CASSSAGGRTEAFF.

This chain connects TRBV7-9 to TRBJ1-4; D unresolved. The ends were cut back, 3 bases at V and 3 bases at J, with 8 bases in the middle. Germline V gives CDR1 SEHNR, CDR2 FQNEAQ (reference sequence). The CDR3 has 14 amino acids. CDR3 region: CASSLVGANEKLFF. The CDR3 DNA is TGTGCCAGCAGCTTGGTGGGCGCTAATGAAAAACTGTTTTTT.

V gene TRBV4-1 combines with J gene TRBJ1-6; 7 bases are a match to TRBD1. This CDR3 has 17 residues. V lost 6 bases to trimming and J lost 0 bases; unmatched junction nucleotides: 8. Germline loops: CDR1 MGHRA, CDR2 YSYEKL. The CDR3 region has the DNA TGCGCCAGCAGGAATCCAGGGGGGAGCTCCTATAATTCACCCCTCCACTTT. Translating gives CASRNPGGSSYNSPLHF.

The rearrangement joins TRBV7-2 to TRBJ1-1, with TRBD1 identical over 7 bases. Germline V gene data show CDR1 as SGHTA and CDR2 as FQGNSA. The CDR3 contains 13 residues. Trimming took 6 bases from V and 4 from J; bases not matched to a gene: 5. The CDR3 bases are TGTGCCAGCAGGGAGGGACAGATCACTGAAGCTTTCTTT. It specifies CASREGQITEAFF.

The chain joins TRBV6-6 to TRBJ2-7; TRBD1 agrees at 10 bases. The CDR3 totals 14 residues. Trimming took 7 bases from V and 6 from J; bases not matched to a gene: 9. Germline-derived CDR1 and CDR2 are MNHNY and SVGAGI (reference sequence). The CDR3 bases are TGTGCCAGCAACCCCGGGACAGGGGTGGCCGAGCAGTACTTC. Amino acid sequence: CASNPGTGVAEQYF.